The clone carrying this T cell receptor beta chain was picked up one time. Looked up from germline, CDR1 is SGHVS and CDR2 is FNYEAQ. CDR3 size: 18 residues. After removal of 8 bases from V and 1 base from J, the junction contained 16 bases not matched to a gene. The primer mix had 60 Vbeta and 13 Jbeta primers. TCRdb's copy holds only in-frame clones and misses some; the assay was immunoSEQ multiplex PCR. The data contain roughly 250,000 clones, roughly 80% of them singletons. This sample was taken from a study of cytomegalovirus exposure and HLA in healthy donors. The rearrangement links TRBV7-6 to TRBJ2-1; 8 positions agree with TRBD2. The sequence was collected from a girl aged 2-10 years in good health and CMV-seronegative. The specimen was PBMCs. The CDR3 is CASLHLRVGRESYNEQFF. CDR3 sequence (DNA): TGTGCCAGCCTACACCTACGTGTCGGGAGGGAGTCCTACAATGAGCAGTTCTTC.